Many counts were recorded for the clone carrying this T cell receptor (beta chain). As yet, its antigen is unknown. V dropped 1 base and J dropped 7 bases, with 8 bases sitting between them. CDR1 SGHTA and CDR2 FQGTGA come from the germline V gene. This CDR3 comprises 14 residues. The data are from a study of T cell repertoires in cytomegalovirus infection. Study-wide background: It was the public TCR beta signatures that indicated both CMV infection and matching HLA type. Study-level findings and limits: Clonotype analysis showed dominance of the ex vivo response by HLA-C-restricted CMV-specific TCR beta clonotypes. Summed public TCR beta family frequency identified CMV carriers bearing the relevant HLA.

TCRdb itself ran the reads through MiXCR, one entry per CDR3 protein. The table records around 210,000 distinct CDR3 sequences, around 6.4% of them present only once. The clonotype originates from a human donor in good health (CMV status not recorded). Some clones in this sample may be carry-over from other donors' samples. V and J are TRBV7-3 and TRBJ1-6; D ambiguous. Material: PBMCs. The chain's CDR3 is CASSLRPANSPLHF. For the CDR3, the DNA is TGTGCCAGCAGCTTAAGACCGGCAAATTCACCCCTCCACTTT. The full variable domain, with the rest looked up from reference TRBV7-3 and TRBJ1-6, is GAGVSQTPSNKVTEKGKYVELRCDPISGHTALYWYRQSLGQGPEFLIYFQGTGAADDSGLPNDRFFAVRPEGSVSTLKIQRTERGDSAVYLCASSLRPANSPLHFGNGTRLTVT.